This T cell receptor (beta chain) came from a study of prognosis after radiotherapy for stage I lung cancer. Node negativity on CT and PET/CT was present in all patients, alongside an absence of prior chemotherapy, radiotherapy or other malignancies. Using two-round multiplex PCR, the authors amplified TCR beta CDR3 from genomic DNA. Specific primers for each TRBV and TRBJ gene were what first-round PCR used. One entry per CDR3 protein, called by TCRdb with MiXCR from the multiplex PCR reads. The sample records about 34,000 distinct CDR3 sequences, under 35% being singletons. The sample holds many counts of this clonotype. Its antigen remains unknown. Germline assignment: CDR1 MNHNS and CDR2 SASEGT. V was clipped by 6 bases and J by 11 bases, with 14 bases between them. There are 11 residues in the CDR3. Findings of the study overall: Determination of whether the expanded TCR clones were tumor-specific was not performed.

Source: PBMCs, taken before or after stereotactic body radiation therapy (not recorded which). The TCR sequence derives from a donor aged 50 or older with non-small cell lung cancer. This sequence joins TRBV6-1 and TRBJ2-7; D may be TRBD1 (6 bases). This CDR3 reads CASSDTGWEYF. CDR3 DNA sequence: TGTGCCAGCAGCGACACAGGGTGGGAGTACTTC.